Below, 8 T cell receptor beta chains from the same sample are listed, as sequenced in a study of T cell repertoires in cytomegalovirus infection. From the reads, TCRdb called clonotypes with MiXCR, one entry per CDR3 protein. Among roughly 720,000 distinct CDR3 sequences listed, about 40% were seen once. The sequenced sample was PBMCs. The source is a human donor in good health (CMV status not recorded). Some clones in this sample may be carry-over from other donors' samples.

This chain links TRBV6-1 with TRBJ2-4; TRBD2 agrees at 8 bases. Germline lookup yields CDR1 MNHNS and CDR2 SASEGT. With 6 bases clipped from V and 6 bases from J, the junction kept 7 bases outside the gene matches. The CDR3 loop spans 14 amino acids. Written as DNA, the CDR3 is TGTGCCAGCAGCCCCGGGAGGGCCTTAAACATTCAGTACTTC. It encodes CASSPGRALNIQYF.

J is TRBJ2-1 and V is TRBV7-6; D is perhaps TRBD1 (6 bases). Per germline, CDR1 SGHVS and CDR2 FNYEAQ. Trimming left V 5 bases short and J 5 bases short, with 13 bases between. The CDR3 consists of 14 residues. The CDR3 region is CASSPGQPDNEQFF. Here the CDR3 DNA reads TGTGCCAGCAGCCCCGGACAGCCCGACAATGAGCAGTTCTTC.

A few counts support this clonotype. The V gene is TRBV7-9, the J gene TRBJ1-4; 7 bases map to TRBD1. Germline V gives CDR1 SEHNR, CDR2 FQNEAQ (reference sequence). With V trimmed by 1 base and J by 0 bases, 11 bases remained unmatched. The CDR3 is 19 amino acids. The CDR3 nucleotides are TGTGCCAGCAGCTTAGGCATGACAGGGAGGAGTACAACTAATGAAAAACTGTTTTTT. Amino acids: CASSLGMTGRSTTNEKLFF.

The chain joins TRBV6-1 to TRBJ2-7; D not resolved. This CDR3 contains 12 residues. Germline assignment: CDR1 MNHNS and CDR2 SASEGT. V was cut by 4 bases and J by 7 bases, with 11 bases left in between. As DNA, the CDR3 is TGTGCCAGCAGTGGACCAGGATTGGAGCAGTACTTC. It is translated as CASSGPGLEQYF.

CDR3 protein: CASSLRISLAVNVYEQYF. The CDR3, as DNA: TGTGCCAGCAGCCTTCGCATCTCTTTAGCGGTAAACGTCTACGAGCAGTACTTC. V usage is TRBV5-6 and J usage is TRBJ2-7, with a weak D call TRBD2 (6 bases). This CDR3 spans 18 amino acids. V was trimmed by 4 bases and J by 3 bases, leaving 26 bases between them. Germline assignment: CDR1 SGHDT and CDR2 YYEEEE.

The chain employs TRBV28 and TRBJ2-7, with D tentatively TRBD1 (6 bases). Germline CDR1 is MDHEN and CDR2 is SYDVKM. This CDR3 spans 13 amino acids. Trimming took off 8 bases at V and 3 bases at J, with 14 bases between the two ends. CDR3 bases: TGTGCCAGCGTACGGGACAACCTCTACGAGCAGTACTTC. Translated, it gives CASVRDNLYEQYF.

This chain joins TRBV28 and TRBJ2-2, with TRBD1 as a possible D gene (5 bases). The germline V gene encodes CDR1 MDHEN and CDR2 SYDVKM. V was trimmed by 4 bases and J by 6 bases, leaving 18 bases between them. This CDR3 region has 16 residues. The DNA for the CDR3 is TGTGCCAGCAGTTCGAGATCAGGGCGAACGGCCGGGGAGCTGTTTTTT. Its translation is CASSSRSGRTAGELFF.

About this clonotype: This may stem from a read error, because a much larger clone lies one nucleotide away. The chain employs TRBV6-5 and TRBJ1-1; perhaps TRBD1 as D (5 bases). The germline V gene has CDR1 MNHEY and CDR2 SVGAGI. Trimming removed 5 bases at V and 5 bases at J, with 18 bases between. The CDR3 sequence is 15 residues long. CDR3 region: CASSELPGRSTEAFF. The DNA for the CDR3 is TGTGCCAGCAGTGAACTGCCAGGGAGGAGTACTGAAGCTTTCTTT.